The 2 T cell receptor beta chains presented below share a single source sample, sequenced in a study of vaccination and CD4 T cells after COVID-19. Treatment specified: approximately nine-day PBMC culture with coronavirus spike peptide pools or control peptides (ViraFEST assay). The study sequenced cultured CD4+ T cell DNA using the Oncomine TCR Beta short-read assay. In TCRdb, the PCR reads were re-called with MiXCR into one record per CDR3 protein. This table has 6,500 to 9,000 distinct CDR3 sequences, roughly 67% appearing once. For these TCRs, the target antigens are not known. The sample comprised CD4+ T cells from blood, cultured in vitro. These receptors were collected from a human donor who had recovered from COVID-19.

This clonotype was recorded a few times. The chain carries TRBV7-2 and TRBJ2-5; 7 bases align to TRBD2. CDR3 length: 14 amino acids. CDR1 SGHTA and CDR2 FQGNSA come from the germline V gene. With 2 bases clipped from V and 5 bases from J, the junction kept 5 bases outside the gene matches. CDR3 nucleotides: TGTGCCAGCAGCTTAAAAGTTAGCGGGGAGACCCAGTACTTC. Residues: CASSLKVSGETQYF.

J is TRBJ2-5 and V is TRBV5-1; perhaps TRBD2 as D (7 bases). CDR1 SGHRS and CDR2 YFSETQ come from the germline V gene. V was pared by 4 bases and J by 4 bases, with 17 bases between. This CDR3 region has 15 residues. Here the CDR3 reads CASSLGSGGGETQYF. The DNA of the CDR3 is TGCGCCAGCAGCCTGGGGTCGGGGGGCGGAGAGACCCAGTACTTC.